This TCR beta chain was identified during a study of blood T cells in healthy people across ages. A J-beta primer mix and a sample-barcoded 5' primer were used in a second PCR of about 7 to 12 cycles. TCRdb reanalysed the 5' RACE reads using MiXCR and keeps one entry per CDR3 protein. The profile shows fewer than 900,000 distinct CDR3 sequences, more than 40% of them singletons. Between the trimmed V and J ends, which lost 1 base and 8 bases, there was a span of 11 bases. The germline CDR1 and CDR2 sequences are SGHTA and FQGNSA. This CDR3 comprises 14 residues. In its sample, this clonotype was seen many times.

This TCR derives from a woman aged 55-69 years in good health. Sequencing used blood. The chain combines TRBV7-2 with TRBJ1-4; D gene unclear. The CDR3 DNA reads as TGTGCCAGCAGCTTAGACGGAGGAAAGGAAAAACTGTTTTTT. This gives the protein CASSLDGGKEKLFF. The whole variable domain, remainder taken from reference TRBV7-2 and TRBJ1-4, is GAGVSQSPSNKVTEKGKDVELRCDPISGHTALYWYRQSLGQGLEFLIYFQGNSAPDKSGLPSDRFSAERTGGSVSTLTIQRTQQEDSAVYLCASSLDGGKEKLFFGSGTQLSVL.